The T cell receptor (beta chain) under discussion was sequenced for a study of early T cells in non-severe SARS-CoV-2 infection. Study-wide findings and caveats: Matches to VDJdb favored anti-spike CD8 responses and missed private and CD4 specificities.

This clonotype was seen a handful of times. Its cognate antigen is unknown. No DNA is shown, since the ends of the CDR3 on it are uncertain; the CDR3 is the one TCRdb lists. One entry per CDR3 protein, called by TCRdb with MiXCR from the 5' RACE reads. The repertoire holds nearly 30,000 distinct CDR3 sequences, with about 5% as singletons. The CDR3 numbers 21 amino acids, ends counted. The sample comprised whole blood. The chain recombines TRBV21-1 with TRBJ1-6; the D call in the table, TRBD1, was not verified against the DNA. TRBV21-1 is a listed pseudogene. The TCR comes from an adult who was a healthcare worker with PCR-confirmed SARS-CoV-2 infection or an uninfected control (not recorded which). The CDR3 loop reads CASSQRFGQGAESSYNSPLHF.